A single T cell receptor beta chain is shown here with its context. Its antigen has not been determined. No quality values exist for individual bases; no much larger clone is one base distant. The data originate from a study of blood T cells in healthy people across ages (dated by TCRdb to 2013 to 2016). Study-wide context: In model experiments, template switching captured roughly one uniquely barcoded TCR beta cDNA molecule for every two T cells. Two additional independent replicas of 1 million unique cDNA reads from the same blood draw were analyzed for two donors (one aged 18 to 30 and one aged 80 or older). The donors were divided into four age groups: young (average around 16 years), middle-aged (almost 40), aged (around 59) and long-lived (roughly 88). To avoid experimental bias, donors of different ages were randomly spread across the sequencing lanes. Using deep sequencing normalized with unique cDNA molecular identifiers, the study measured how TCR beta repertoire diversity changes with age.

The roughly 37 donors, aged roughly 6 to 95 years, were systemically healthy Caucasian individuals from Russia. Each donor gave ten milliliters of peripheral blood, drawn into EDTA-treated Vacutainer tubes. PBMCs were isolated by Ficoll-Paque density-gradient centrifugation, with at least 7 million obtained per sample. Total RNA, at least 6 micrograms per sample, was extracted from PBMCs with Trizol reagent. For every donor, an aliquot of PBMCs went through flow cytometry to measure the percentages of naive CD45RAhigh/CD27high T cells. What the research found in general, with its limitations: As age increased, observed TCR beta diversity per million T cells dropped in a roughly linear way, and a significant reduction was already evident by age 40. Compared with the aged group, the long-lived group had more naive CD4+ T cells, fewer expanded clones and increased TCR diversity, suggesting age selection. Bulk unsorted PBMC profiling prevented conclusive comparison of naive and antigen-experienced compartments. The percentage of naive T cells measured by flow cytometry correlated strongly with observed TCR beta diversity. Estimates of total diversity from one million sequenced T cells were regarded as lower bounds and underestimates. Because the CMV infection status of the donors was unknown, age-related changes in expanded clonotypes may potentially have been confounded.

The CDR3 starts with the cysteine, ends with the phenylalanine, and has 15 residues. Solely the CDR3 DNA is kept, with 45 bases framed from the first base. The trim is 2 bases for V and 1 base for J, with a gap of 13 bases between the germline ends. Sequences DFQATT (CDR1) and SNEGSKA (CDR2) are obtained from the germline V gene (reference sequence). The library was obtained by 5' RACE. Sequenced on an Illumina HiSeq 2500. A second roughly 6 to 12 cycle PCR used a sample-barcoded 5' primer and a J-beta primer mix. A template-switch 5' adaptor carrying 12 random nucleotides introduced a unique molecular identifier onto each TCR beta cDNA molecule. Each sample yielded at least 3 million CDR3-containing paired-end reads. The Mint cDNA synthesis kit, primed by a TRBC-specific oligonucleotide, was used to synthesize first-strand cDNA from all RNA. All cDNA was treated with uracil-DNA glycosylase and then went through a first 18-cycle PCR with the universal primers M1SS and BC2_uni_R. As for how the authors treated the data: Each sample was normalized by randomly selecting 1 million high-quality reads, each carrying a distinct molecular identifier. Instead of being binned into consensus sequences, reads with shared molecular identifiers were discarded. MiTCR, with a Q25 quality threshold and the strictest error-elimination algorithm, was used for CDR3 identification, clonotype clustering and error correction. A nonparametric unseen species model with Euler transformation was used to estimate a lower bound on total TCR beta diversity. TCRdb redid the processing of the public reads, applying fastp at Q25 and MiXCR, and retained in-frame beta chains. Rows merge per CDR3 protein into single entries with the most common DNA and genes. TCRdb, rather than the study authors, made the V and J calls. Within this sample are over 1.5 million distinct CDR3 sequences, with around half of them counted one time only. Together, the top ten hold roughly 2% of the sample.

The source material was blood. The chain couples TRBV20-1 to TRBJ2-3; the D segment could be TRBD2, given 5 matching bases. The clonotype comes from a woman in her thirties or forties in good health. The CDR3 region has the sequence CSARNLRTGTDTQYF. The DNA sequence is given as TGCAGTGCTAGAAATCTCAGGACTGGCACAGATACGCAGTATTTT.